This paragraph reports one TCR beta chain. Antigen: not known. Germline V CDR1 and CDR2: LNHDA, SQIVND (reference sequence). Trimming took 0 bases from V and 8 from J, leaving 8 bases between them. There are 13 residues in the CDR3. This record belongs to a study of CD8+CD57+ T cells in acquired aplastic anemia. For the study at large: Sorted CD4+ and CD8+ cell DNA averaged 3.2 ug.

Points from the study as a whole: Found in both controls and patients were some 31 CD8+ CDR3 sequences. Controls and patients did not differ significantly in CD8+ Simpson's diversity.

The TCR beta profiling, which covered VDJ combination and CDR3 sequence, was carried out using genomic DNA as the template. TCRdb reprocessed the reads with MiXCR, giving one entry per CDR3 protein. The sample includes about 220,000 distinct CDR3 sequences, approximately 35% seen only once; the top ten take roughly 1.1%. The TCR originated in a human donor in good health, serving as a control. Sequencing was carried out using sorted CD4+, CD8+, or CD8+CD57+ T cells (not recorded which) from PBMCs. The genes are TRBV19 and TRBJ1-5; D unresolved. CDR3 protein: CASSIDRAKPQHF. CDR3 sequence (DNA): TGTGCCAGTAGTATAGATCGGGCGAAGCCCCAGCATTTT.